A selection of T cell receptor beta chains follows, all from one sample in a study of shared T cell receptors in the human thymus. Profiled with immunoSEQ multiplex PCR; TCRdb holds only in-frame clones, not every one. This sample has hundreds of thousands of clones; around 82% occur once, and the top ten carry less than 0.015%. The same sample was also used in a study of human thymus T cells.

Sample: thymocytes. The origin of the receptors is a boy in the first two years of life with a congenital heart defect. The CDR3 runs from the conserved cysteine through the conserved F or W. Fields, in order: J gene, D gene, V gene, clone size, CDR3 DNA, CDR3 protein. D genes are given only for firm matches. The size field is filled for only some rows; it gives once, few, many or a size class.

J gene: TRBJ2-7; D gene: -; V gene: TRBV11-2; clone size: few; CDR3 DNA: TGTGCCAGCACCCACAATAGCGGTACAGCCCCCGCTAGCTCCTACGAGCAGTACTTC; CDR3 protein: CASTHNSGTAPASSYEQYF
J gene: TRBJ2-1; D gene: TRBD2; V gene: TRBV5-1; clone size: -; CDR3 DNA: TGCGCCAGCAGCTTGGTGCCTAGCGGGAAGATTGAGCAGTTCTTC; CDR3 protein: CASSLVPSGKIEQFF
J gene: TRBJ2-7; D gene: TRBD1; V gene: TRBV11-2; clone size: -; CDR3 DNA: TGTGCCAGCAGCTTAACCCCTTGGACAGGGATATCCTACGAGCAGTACTTC; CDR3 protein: CASSLTPWTGISYEQYF
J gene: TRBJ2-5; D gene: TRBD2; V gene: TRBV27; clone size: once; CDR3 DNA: TGTGCCAGCAGTTGGACTAGCGGAGTGGGGGAGCAGTACTTC; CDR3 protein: CASSWTSGVGEQYF
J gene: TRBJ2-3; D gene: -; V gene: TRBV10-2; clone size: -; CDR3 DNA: TGCGCCAGCAGGAGACCCCGGAAGGGGCGCACAGATACGCAGTATTTT; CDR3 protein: CASRRPRKGRTDTQYF
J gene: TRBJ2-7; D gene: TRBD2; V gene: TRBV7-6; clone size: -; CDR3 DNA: TGTGCCAGCAGCTCATCCGGGACTAGCGGGAGGAACTACGAGCAGTACTTC; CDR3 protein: CASSSSGTSGRNYEQYF
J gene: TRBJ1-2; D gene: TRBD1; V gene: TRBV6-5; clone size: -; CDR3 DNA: TGTGCCAGCAGGCAACGGACAGGGGAGACTTATGGCTACACCTTC; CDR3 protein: CASRQRTGETYGYTF
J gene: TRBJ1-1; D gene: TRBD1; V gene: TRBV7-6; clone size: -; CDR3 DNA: TGTGCCAGCAGCCGTCTCCCCCCTGGGGCCACCGGGCGACAGGGTCGAAACACTGAAGCTTTCTTT; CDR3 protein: CASSRLPPGATGRQGRNTEAFF
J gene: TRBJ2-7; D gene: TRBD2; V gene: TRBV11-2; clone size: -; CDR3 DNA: TGTGCCAGCACCCCTAGGACTAGCGGGAACGAGCAGTACTTC; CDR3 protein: CASTPRTSGNEQYF
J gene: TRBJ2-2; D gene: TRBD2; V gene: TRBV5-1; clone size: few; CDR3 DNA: TGCGCCAGCAGCTGGTTGACTAGCGGGGGGAACACCGGGGAGCTGTTTTTT; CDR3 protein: CASSWLTSGGNTGELFF
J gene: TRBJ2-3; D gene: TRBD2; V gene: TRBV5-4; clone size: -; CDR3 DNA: TGTGCCAGCAGCTTAGCACCGGGACTAGCGGGCGATACGCAGTATTTT; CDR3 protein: CASSLAPGLAGDTQYF
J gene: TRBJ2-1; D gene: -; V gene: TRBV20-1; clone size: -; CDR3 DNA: TGCAGCGCACAGGACCATGAGCAGTTCTTC; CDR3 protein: CSAQDHEQFF
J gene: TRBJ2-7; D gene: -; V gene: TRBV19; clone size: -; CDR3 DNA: TGTGCCAGTAGTCTCACCTACAGGGGGGGGGCCTACGAGCAGTACTTC; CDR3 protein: CASSLTYRGGAYEQYF
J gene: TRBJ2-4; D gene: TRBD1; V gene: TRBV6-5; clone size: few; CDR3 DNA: TGTGCCAGCAGTGCAACAGGGGGCGCAACGGACATTCAGTACTTC; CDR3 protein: CASSATGGATDIQYF
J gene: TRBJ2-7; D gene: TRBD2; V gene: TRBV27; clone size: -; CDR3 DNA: TGTGCCAGCACCCGGACTAGCCCAGTCCCCCTCTACGAGCAGTACTTC; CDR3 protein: CASTRTSPVPLYEQYF
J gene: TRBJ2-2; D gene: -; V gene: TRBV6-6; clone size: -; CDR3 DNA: TGTGCCAGCAGTTACTTTCCCGCGGGTACCGGGGAGCTGTTTTTT; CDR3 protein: CASSYFPAGTGELFF
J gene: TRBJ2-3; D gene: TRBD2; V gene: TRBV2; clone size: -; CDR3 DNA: TGTGCCAGCAGAGAACTAGCGGGAGGGCCAGATACGCAGTATTTT; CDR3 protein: CASRELAGGPDTQYF
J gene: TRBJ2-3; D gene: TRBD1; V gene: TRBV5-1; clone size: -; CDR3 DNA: TGCGCCAGCTCAACAGGGGGCGCAACAGATACGCAGTATTTT; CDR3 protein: CASSTGGATDTQYF
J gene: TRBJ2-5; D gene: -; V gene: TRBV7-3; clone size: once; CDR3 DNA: TGTGCCAGCAGCTCCCAAGGGCAATGGGGAGGATTACAGACCCAGTACTTC; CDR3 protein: CASSSQGQWGGLQTQYF
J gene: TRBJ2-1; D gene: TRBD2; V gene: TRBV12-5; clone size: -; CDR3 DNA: TGTGCTAGTGGACCGACTAGCCCTCTCTACAATGAGCAGTTCTTC; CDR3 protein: CASGPTSPLYNEQFF
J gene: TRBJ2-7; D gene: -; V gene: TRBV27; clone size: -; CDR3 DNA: TGTGCCAGCAATGGGCGGGGTGGGACCCCCTACGAGCAGTACTTC; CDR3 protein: CASNGRGGTPYEQYF
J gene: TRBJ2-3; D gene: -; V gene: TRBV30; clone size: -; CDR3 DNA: TGTGCCTGGAGTGGCCGCCGGGGAAGAGATACGCAGTATTTT; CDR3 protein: CAWSGRRGRDTQYF
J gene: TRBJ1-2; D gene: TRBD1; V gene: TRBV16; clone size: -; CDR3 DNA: TGTGCCAGCAGCCTCGGCAGGGACAGGGCATACACCTTC; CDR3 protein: CASSLGRDRAYTF
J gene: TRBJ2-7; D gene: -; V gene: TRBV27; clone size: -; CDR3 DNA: TGTGCCAGCAGTCCTTGTCGACCCTTAGGGAGCTACGAGCAGTACTTC; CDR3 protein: CASSPCRPLGSYEQYF
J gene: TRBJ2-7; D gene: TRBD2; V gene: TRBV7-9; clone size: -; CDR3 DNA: TGTGCCAGCAGCTTAGCAACTAGCGGCCAGTACTTC; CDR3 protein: CASSLATSGQYF
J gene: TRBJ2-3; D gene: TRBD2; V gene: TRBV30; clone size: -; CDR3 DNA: TGTGCCTGGAGTCCGAAATGGGGATCCGGGACTAAGACTTACACAGATACGCAGTATTTT; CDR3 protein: CAWSPKWGSGTKTYTDTQYF
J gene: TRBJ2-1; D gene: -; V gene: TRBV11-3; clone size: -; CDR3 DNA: TGTGCCAGCAGCCGGCTTGGGAGTGAGCAGTTCTTC; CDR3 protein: CASSRLGSEQFF
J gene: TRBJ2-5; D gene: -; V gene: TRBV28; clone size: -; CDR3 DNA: TGTGCCAGCAGTTTTGCGGGGAGTAGGGAGACCCAGTACTTC; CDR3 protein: CASSFAGSRETQYF
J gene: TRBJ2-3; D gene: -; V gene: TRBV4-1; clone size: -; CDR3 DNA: TGCGCCAGCAGCCCAAGCAGGGATACGCAGTATTTT; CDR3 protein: CASSPSRDTQYF
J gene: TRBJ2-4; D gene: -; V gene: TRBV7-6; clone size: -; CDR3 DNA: TGTGCCAGCAGCTTAGGGGACTTCCAGCCAGGGCAAAACATTCAGTACTTC; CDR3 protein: CASSLGDFQPGQNIQYF
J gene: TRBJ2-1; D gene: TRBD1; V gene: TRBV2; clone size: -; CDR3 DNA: TGTGCCAGCAGGGGGACAGGTGACTACAATGAGCAGTTCTTC; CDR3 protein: CASRGTGDYNEQFF
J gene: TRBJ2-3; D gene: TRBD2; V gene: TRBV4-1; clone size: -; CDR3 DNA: TGCGCCAGCAGCCAAGCCCATAACCTAGCGGGAGGGCTTTCTAGCACAGATACGCAGTATTTT; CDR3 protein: CASSQAHNLAGGLSSTDTQYF
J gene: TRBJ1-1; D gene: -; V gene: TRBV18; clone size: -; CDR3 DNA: TGTGCCAGCTCTCAAGCCACCCGTGGTGAAGCTTTCTTT; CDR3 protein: CASSQATRGEAFF
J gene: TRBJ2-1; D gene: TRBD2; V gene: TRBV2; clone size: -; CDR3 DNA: TGTGCCAGCAGTGACGCGACTAGCGGATTCGACAATGAGCAGTTCTTC; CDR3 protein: CASSDATSGFDNEQFF
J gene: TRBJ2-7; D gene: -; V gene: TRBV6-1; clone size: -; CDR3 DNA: TGTGCCGCCCTCTGTGCGGCAGGGCAGTACGAGCAGTACTTC; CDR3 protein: CAALCAAGQYEQYF
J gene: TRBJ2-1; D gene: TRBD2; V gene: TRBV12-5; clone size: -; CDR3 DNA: TGTGCTAGTGGTTTTAAGGCGGGAGGGTACAATGAGCAGTTCTTC; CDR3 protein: CASGFKAGGYNEQFF
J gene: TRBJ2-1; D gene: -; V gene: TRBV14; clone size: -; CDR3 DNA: TGTGCCAGCAGCCAAGAGGAAGTGGGTGGGGAGGAGCAGTTCTTC; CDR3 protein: CASSQEEVGGEEQFF
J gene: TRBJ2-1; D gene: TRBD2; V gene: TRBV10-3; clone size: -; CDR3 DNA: TGTGCCATCAGTGACCCCGGGACTAGCAATGAGCAGTTCTTC; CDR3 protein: CAISDPGTSNEQFF
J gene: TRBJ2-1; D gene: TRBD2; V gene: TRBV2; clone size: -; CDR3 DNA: TGTGCCAGCAGCACTAGCGGGAGGATGTATGAGCAGTTCTTC; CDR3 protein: CASSTSGRMYEQFF
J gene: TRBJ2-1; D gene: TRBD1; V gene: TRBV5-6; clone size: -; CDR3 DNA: TGTGCCAGCAGCGGGGGGACAGGGATAAAGAATGAGCAGTTCTTC; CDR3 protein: CASSGGTGIKNEQFF
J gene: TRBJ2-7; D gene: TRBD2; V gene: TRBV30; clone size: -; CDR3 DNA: TGTGCCTGGAGTCCCCGACTAGCGGGGGACTACGAGCAGTACTTC; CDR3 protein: CAWSPRLAGDYEQYF
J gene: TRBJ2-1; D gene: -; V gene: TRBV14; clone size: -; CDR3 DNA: TGTGCCAGCAGCCTAGGAGGGGAGTGGATTGAGCAGTTCTTC; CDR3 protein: CASSLGGEWIEQFF
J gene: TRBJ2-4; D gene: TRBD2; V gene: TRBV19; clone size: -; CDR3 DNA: TGTGCCAGTAGTACACCCGGGACTAGCGGGAGATTTCAGTACTTC; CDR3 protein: CASSTPGTSGRFQYF
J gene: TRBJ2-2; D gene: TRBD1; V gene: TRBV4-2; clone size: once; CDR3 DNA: TGTGCCAGCAGCCAAGGACAGGGGCTTGACACCGGGGAGCTGTTTTTT; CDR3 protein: CASSQGQGLDTGELFF
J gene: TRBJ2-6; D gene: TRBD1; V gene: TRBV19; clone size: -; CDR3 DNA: TGTGCCAGTAGTTATACCGGGACAGGGAGCCCTATCGATGACGCTAGCTCTGGGGCCAACGTCCTGACTTTC; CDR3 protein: CASSYTGTGSPIDDASSGANVLTF
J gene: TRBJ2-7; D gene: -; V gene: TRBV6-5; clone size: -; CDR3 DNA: TGTGCCAGCAACATATTAGGGGTCTACGAGCAGTACTTC; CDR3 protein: CASNILGVYEQYF
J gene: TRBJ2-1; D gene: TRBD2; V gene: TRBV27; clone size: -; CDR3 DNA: TGTGCCAGCAGTTTACGAGGAGGCGGGAGGCTTAGCTCCTACAATGAGCAGTTCTTC; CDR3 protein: CASSLRGGGRLSSYNEQFF
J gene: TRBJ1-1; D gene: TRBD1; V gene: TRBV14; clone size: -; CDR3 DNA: TGTGCCAGCAGCCTTAGGGGGCCGGTGAACACTGAAGCTTTCTTT; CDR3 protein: CASSLRGPVNTEAFF
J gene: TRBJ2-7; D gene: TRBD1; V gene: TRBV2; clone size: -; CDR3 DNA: TGTGCCAGCGGGACAGGGGGCGACGAGCAGTACTTC; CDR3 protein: CASGTGGDEQYF
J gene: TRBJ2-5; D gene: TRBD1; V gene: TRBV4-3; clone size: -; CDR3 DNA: TGCGCCAGCAGCCACAGGGACAGGGGGTCGAAGGGGCCAAGGGAGACCCAGTACTTC; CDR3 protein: CASSHRDRGSKGPRETQYF
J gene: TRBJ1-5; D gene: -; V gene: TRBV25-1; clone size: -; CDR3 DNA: TGTGCCAGCAGGGGGGAGGGAGGAAGCAATCAGCCCCAGCATTTT; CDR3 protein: CASRGEGGSNQPQHF
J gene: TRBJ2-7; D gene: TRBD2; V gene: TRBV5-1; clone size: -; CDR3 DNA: TGCGCCAGCAGCCCTCCAACTAGCGGGAGTAACGAGCAGTACTTC; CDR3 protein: CASSPPTSGSNEQYF
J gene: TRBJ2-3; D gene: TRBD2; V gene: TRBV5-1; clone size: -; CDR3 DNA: TGCGCCAGCAGCTTGGATCGGGAGGGGGAAGATACGCAGTATTTT; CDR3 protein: CASSLDREGEDTQYF
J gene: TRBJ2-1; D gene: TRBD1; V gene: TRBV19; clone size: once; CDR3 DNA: TGTGCCAGTAGTATCAGGGGGCGTGGGAATGAGCAGTTCTTC; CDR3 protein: CASSIRGRGNEQFF